This record looks at one T cell receptor (beta chain) sequence and its context. These data are taken from a study of cytomegalovirus exposure and HLA in healthy donors. The PCR used 60 Vbeta and 13 Jbeta primers. Method: immunoSEQ multiplex PCR; TCRdb's copy keeps in-frame clones and lacks some. The sample has around 91,000 clones, just under 80% seen once. The origin of this receptor is a male donor in good health and CMV-seropositive. The sequenced sample consisted of PBMCs.

The DNA of the CDR3 is TGTGCCAGCAGTCCTTGGACAGTATCGTCGAATTCACCCCTCCACTTT. It is translated as CASSPWTVSSNSPLHF. The V gene is TRBV27, the J gene TRBJ1-6; maybe TRBD1 (6 bases). This CDR3 has 16 residues. Trimming shortened V by 5 bases and J by 7 bases, and 18 bases separated the two germline ends. The germline gives CDR1 MNHEY, CDR2 SMNVEV (reference sequence).